This TCR beta chain derives from a study of chemoradiotherapy in HPV16-positive cancers. Overall study results and limits: HPV-specific T cells were functionally defined from only two HPV16-positive patients. HPV-responsive T-cell expansion during chemoradiotherapy was linked to improved recurrence-free survival in HPV16-positive patients.

In the case of this clone: Its antigen is not known.

The data were produced by immunoSEQ multiplex PCR, yet TCRdb's version contains in-frame clones alone and is incomplete. Counted here are about 34,000 clones, approximately 90% occurring once; the ten biggest clones make up approximately 3.6%. The trim removed 4 bases at V and 1 base at J, leaving 4 bases unmatched. The length of the CDR3 is 15 residues. The germline V gene encodes CDR1 MNHNS and CDR2 SASEGT. V usage is TRBV6-1 and J usage is TRBJ2-3, with TRBD2 matching over 8 bases. The origin of this receptor is a human donor with HPV-associated anogenital cancer. The specimen was blood, collected from a patient who underwent chemoradiotherapy. CDR3 sequence (DNA): TGTGCCAGCAGTGGACTAGCGTTCGGCACAGATACGCAGTATTTT. This translates into CASSGLAFGTDTQYF.